The entry that follows covers one T cell receptor (beta chain) sequence. These data are taken from a study of PD-L1 blockade in urothelial cancer. TCRdb's copy holds only in-frame clones and misses some; the assay was immunoSEQ multiplex PCR. The sample lists around 100,000 clones, approximately 91% seen once, with just over 0.9% in the top ten. The V gene's germline CDR1 is SGDLS and CDR2 YYNGEE. V shed 3 bases and J 2 bases; nucleotides not matched to a gene: 10. This CDR3 contains 16 residues. V is TRBV9 and J is TRBJ1-1, with 7 nucleotides matching TRBD1. This receptor was taken from a woman over 75 with urothelial cancer. Specimen: PBMCs, collected around atezolizumab (anti-PD-L1) treatment. The CDR3 sequence is CASSASTGRANTEAFF. The CDR3 coding sequence is TGTGCCAGCAGCGCTTCGACAGGGCGCGCTAACACTGAAGCTTTCTTT.